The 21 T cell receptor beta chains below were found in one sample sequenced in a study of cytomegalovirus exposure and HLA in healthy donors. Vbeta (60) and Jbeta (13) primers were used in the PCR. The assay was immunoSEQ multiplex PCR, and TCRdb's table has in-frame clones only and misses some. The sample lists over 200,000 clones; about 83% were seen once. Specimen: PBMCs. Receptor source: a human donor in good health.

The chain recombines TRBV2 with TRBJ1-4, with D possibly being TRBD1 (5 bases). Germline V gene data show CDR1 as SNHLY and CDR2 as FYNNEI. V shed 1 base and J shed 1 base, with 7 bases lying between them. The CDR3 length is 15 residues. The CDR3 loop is CASSEGGGTNEKLFF. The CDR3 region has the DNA TGTGCCAGCAGTGAAGGGGGGGGAACTAATGAAAAACTGTTTTTT. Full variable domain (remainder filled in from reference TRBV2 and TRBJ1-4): EPEVTQTPSHQVTQMGQEVILRCVPISNHLYFYWYRQILGQKVEFLVSFYNNEISEKSEIFDDQFSVERPDGSNFTLKIRSTKLEDSAMYFCASSEGGGTNEKLFFGSGTQLSVL.

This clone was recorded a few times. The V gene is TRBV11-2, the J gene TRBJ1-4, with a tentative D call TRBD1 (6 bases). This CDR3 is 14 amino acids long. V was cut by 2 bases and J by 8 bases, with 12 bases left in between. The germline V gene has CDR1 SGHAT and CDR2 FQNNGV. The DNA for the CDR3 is TGTGCCAGCAGCTTAACAGGGACCCACGAAAAACTGTTTTTT. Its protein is CASSLTGTHEKLFF.

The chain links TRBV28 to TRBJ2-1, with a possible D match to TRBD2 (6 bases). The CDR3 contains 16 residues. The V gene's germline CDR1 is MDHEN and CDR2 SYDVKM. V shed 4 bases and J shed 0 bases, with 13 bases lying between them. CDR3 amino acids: CASSSPPGSSYNEQFF. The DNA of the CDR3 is TGTGCCAGCAGTTCCCCCCCCGGGAGCTCCTACAATGAGCAGTTCTTC.

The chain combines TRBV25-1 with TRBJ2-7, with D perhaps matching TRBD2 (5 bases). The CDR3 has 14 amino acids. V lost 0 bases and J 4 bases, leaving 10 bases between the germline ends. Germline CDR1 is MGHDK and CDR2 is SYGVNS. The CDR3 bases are TGTGCCAGCAGTGAATATGGCGAGGGATACGAGCAGTACTTC. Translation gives CASSEYGEGYEQYF.

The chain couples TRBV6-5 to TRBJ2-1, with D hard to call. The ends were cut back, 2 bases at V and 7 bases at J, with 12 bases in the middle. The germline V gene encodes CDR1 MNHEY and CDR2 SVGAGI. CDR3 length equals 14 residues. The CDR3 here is CASSYAPPRNEQFF. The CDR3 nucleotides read TGTGCCAGCAGTTACGCCCCACCGAGGAATGAGCAGTTCTTC.

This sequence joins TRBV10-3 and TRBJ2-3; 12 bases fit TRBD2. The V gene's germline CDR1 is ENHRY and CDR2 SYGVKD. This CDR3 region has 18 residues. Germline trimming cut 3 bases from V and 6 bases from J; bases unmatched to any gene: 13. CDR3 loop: CAISEDGLAGSPRDTQYF. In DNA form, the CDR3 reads TGTGCCATCAGTGAAGACGGACTAGCGGGATCACCGAGGGATACGCAGTATTTT.

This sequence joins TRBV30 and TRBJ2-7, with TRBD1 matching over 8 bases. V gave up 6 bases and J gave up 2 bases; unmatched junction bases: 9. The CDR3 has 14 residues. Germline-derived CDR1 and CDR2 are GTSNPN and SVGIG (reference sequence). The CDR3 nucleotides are TGTGCCTGCCCCCGCCGGGACAGGCCCTACGAGCAGTACTTC. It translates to CACPRRDRPYEQYF.

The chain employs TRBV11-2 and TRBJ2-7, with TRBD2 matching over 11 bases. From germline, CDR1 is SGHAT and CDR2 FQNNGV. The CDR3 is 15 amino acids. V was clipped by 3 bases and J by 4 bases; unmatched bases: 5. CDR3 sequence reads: CASSFISGRVYEQYF. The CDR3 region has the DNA TGTGCCAGCAGCTTCATTAGCGGGAGGGTTTACGAGCAGTACTTC.

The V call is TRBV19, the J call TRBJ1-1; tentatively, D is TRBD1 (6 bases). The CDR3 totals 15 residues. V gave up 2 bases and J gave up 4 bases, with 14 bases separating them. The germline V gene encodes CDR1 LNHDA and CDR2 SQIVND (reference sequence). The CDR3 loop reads CASSITPGVGTEAFF. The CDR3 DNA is TGTGCCAGTAGTATAACGCCAGGGGTTGGCACTGAAGCTTTCTTT.

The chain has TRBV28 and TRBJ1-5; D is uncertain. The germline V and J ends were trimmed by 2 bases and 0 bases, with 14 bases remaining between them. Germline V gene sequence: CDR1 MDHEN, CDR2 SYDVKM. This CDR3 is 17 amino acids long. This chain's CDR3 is CASSLIRSEYSNQPQHF. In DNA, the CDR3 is TGTGCCAGCAGTTTAATTAGAAGCGAGTATAGCAATCAGCCCCAGCATTTT.

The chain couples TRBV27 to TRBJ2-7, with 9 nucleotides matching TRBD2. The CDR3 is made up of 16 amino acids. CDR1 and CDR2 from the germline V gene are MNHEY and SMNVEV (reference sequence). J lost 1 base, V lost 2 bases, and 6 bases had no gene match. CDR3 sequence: CASSLVGLAGSYEQYF. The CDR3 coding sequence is TGTGCCAGCAGTTTAGTCGGGCTAGCGGGGTCCTACGAGCAGTACTTC.

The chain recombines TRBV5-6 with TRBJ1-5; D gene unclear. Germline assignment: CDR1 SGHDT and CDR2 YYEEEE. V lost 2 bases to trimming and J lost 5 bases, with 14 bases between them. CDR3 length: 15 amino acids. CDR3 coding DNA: TGTGCCAGCAGCTTTACTAGGGCACGGGATCAGCCCCAGCATTTT. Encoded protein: CASSFTRARDQPQHF.

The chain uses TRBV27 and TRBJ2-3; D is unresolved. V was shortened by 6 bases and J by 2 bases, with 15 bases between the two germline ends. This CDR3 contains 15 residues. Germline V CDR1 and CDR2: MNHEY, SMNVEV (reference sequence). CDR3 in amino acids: CASSPHTTPTDTQYF. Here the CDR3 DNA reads TGTGCCAGCAGCCCTCACACGACACCCACAGATACGCAGTATTTT.

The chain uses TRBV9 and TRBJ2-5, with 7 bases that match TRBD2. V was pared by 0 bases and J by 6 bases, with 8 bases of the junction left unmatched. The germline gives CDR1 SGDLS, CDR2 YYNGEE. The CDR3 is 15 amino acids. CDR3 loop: CASSVGVAGLQTQYF. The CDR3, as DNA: TGTGCCAGCAGCGTAGGGGTAGCGGGCCTACAGACCCAGTACTTC.

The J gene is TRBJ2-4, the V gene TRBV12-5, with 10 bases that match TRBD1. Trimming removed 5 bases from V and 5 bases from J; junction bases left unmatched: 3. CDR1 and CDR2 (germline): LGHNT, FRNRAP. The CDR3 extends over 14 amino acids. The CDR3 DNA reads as TGTGCTAGTGGTCCCGGGACAGGGGAAAACATTCAGTACTTC. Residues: CASGPGTGENIQYF.

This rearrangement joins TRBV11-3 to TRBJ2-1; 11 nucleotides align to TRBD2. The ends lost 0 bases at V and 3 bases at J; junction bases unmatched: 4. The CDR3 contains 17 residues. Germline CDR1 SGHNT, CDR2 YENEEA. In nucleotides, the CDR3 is TGTGCCAGCAGCTTAGATTTCGGGACTAGCGGCTACAATGAGCAGTTCTTC. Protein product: CASSLDFGTSGYNEQFF.

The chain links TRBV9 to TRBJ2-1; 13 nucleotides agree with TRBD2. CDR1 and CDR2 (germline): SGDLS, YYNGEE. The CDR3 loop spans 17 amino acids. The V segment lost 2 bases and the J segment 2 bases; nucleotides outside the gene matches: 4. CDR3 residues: CASSVGTSGIAYNEQFF. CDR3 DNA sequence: TGTGCCAGCAGCGTGGGGACTAGCGGGATTGCCTACAATGAGCAGTTCTTC.

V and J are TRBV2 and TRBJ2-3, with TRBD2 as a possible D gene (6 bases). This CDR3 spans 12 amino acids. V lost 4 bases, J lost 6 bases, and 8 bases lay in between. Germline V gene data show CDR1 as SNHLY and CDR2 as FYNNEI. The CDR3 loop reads CASSGDSDTQYF. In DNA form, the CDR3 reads TGTGCCAGCAGTGGGGACTCCGATACGCAGTATTTT.

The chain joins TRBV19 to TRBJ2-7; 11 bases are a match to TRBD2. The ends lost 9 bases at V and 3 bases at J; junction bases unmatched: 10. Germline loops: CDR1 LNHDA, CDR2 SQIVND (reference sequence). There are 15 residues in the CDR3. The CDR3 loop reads CASRRPLAGGYEQYF. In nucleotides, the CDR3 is TGTGCCAGCAGAAGGCCTCTAGCGGGAGGCTACGAGCAGTACTTC.

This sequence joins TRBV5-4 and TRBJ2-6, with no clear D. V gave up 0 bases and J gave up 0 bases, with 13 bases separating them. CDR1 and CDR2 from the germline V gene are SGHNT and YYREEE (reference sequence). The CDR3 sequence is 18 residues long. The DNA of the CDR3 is TGTGCCAGCAGCTTGGGAGTGCACCAAAACTCTGGGGCCAACGTCCTGACTTTC. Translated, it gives CASSLGVHQNSGANVLTF.

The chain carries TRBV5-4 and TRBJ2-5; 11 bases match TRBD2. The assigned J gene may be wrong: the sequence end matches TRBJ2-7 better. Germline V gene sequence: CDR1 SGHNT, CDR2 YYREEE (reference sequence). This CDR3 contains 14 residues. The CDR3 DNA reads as TGTGCCAGCAGCGACACTAGCGGGGGCTACGAGCAGTACTTC. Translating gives CASSDTSGGYEQYF.